What follows are 14 T cell receptor beta chains derived from one specimen sequenced in a study of cytomegalovirus exposure and HLA in healthy donors. Primers: 60 Vbeta forward and 13 Jbeta reverse. Assay used: immunoSEQ multiplex PCR; TCRdb lists only in-frame clones, some missing. The table lists around 70,000 clones, around two thirds of them singletons. Sequences were obtained from PBMCs. The receptors stem from a human donor in good health.

The CDR3 nucleotides read TGTGCCTGGACCCCGGTTGACAGAGACCTCCCTATCGCTTTCTTT. Protein product: CAWTPVDRDLPIAFF. The rearrangement joins TRBV30 to TRBJ1-1, with D tentatively TRBD1 (5 bases). Germline V gene sequence: CDR1 GTSNPN, CDR2 SVGIG (reference sequence). Trimming stripped 4 bases from V and 11 bases from J, with 26 bases between. The CDR3 is 15 residues long.

The rearrangement links TRBV10-3 to TRBJ2-5; a possible D gene is TRBD1 (5 bases). Trimming took 5 bases from V and 4 from J, leaving 8 bases between them. Germline V gene data show CDR1 as ENHRY and CDR2 as SYGVKD. The CDR3 is 12 residues long. DNA of the CDR3: TGTGCCATCAGTTTAGACAGAGAGACCCAGTACTTC. It yields the protein CAISLDRETQYF.

The chain employs TRBV28 and TRBJ2-3, with 7 nucleotides matching TRBD1. This CDR3 region has 16 residues. The germline CDR1 and CDR2 sequences are MDHEN and SYDVKM. The junction had 8 bases not matched to a gene; V was cut back by 4 bases and J by 1 base. This chain's CDR3 is CASSSLQGRGTDTQYF. The CDR3 DNA reads TGTGCCAGCAGTTCCCTACAGGGGCGCGGCACAGATACGCAGTATTTT.

This CDR3 reads CASRKTGGSYEQYF. The DNA of the CDR3 is TGTGCCAGCAGAAAGACAGGGGGCTCCTACGAGCAGTACTTC. V and J are TRBV6-6 and TRBJ2-7; 9 nucleotides align to TRBD1. Germline V gives CDR1 MNHNY, CDR2 SVGAGI (reference sequence). V shed 6 bases and J 0 bases; nucleotides not matched to a gene: 3. The CDR3 is 14 residues long.

V gene TRBV7-2 combines with J gene TRBJ1-3, with unresolved D. Looked up from germline, CDR1 is SGHTA and CDR2 is FQGNSA. V was pared by 2 bases and J by 4 bases, with 15 bases between. CDR3 length: 16 amino acids. CDR3 sequence reads: CASSLSGFSIGNTIYF. CDR3 nucleotides: TGTGCCAGCAGCTTATCGGGTTTCTCAATCGGAAACACCATATATTTT.

This clone has only one observation. One end of the junction is discordant with germline, which a read error may explain. This sequence joins TRBV7-2 and TRBJ1-5; a possible D gene is TRBD1 (5 bases). CDR3 length: 14 amino acids. Germline lookup yields CDR1 SGHTA and CDR2 FQGNSA. The DNA for the CDR3 is TGTGCCAGCAGCCCGGGGGAGAGCAATCGGCCCCAGCATTTT. This gives the protein CASSPGESNRPQHF.

The V call is TRBV19, the J call TRBJ2-2; 13 positions agree with TRBD2. This CDR3 has 15 amino acids. Germline assignment: CDR1 LNHDA and CDR2 SQIVND (reference sequence). V dropped 9 bases and J dropped 5; count of bases not matched to a gene: 6. Here the CDR3 DNA reads TGTGCCAGCTCCGGACTAGCGGGAGTTACCGGGGAGCTGTTTTTT. Translating it yields CASSGLAGVTGELFF.

This clone was seen only a few times. The chain's CDR3 is CASSLVTPRGYGYTF. The CDR3 coding sequence is TGTGCCAGCAGCTTGGTCACACCTCGGGGCTATGGCTACACCTTC. This sequence joins TRBV5-4 and TRBJ1-2; no clear D. This CDR3 has 15 residues. Germline V gene sequence: CDR1 SGHNT, CDR2 YYREEE (reference sequence). The V and J ends lost 0 bases and 4 bases respectively, with 13 bases between them.

This clone was picked up one time. V is TRBV11-3 and J is TRBJ1-1, with unresolved D. Germline V CDR1 and CDR2: SGHNT, YENEEA. CDR3 length: 13 amino acids. The ends were cut back, 6 bases at V and 2 bases at J, with 10 bases in the middle. DNA for the CDR3: TGTGCCAGCAGTCGACAAAGCAACACTGAAGCTTTCTTT. It yields the protein CASSRQSNTEAFF.

The chain recombines TRBV27 with TRBJ1-5, with D uncertain. Trimming took off 2 bases at V and 4 bases at J, with 6 bases between the two ends. The length of the CDR3 is 13 residues. Germline V gene data show CDR1 as MNHEY and CDR2 as SMNVEV (reference sequence). The CDR3 coding sequence is TGTGCCAGCAGTTTAAACAGAAATCAGCCCCAGCATTTT. Its protein is CASSLNRNQPQHF.

This chain connects TRBV5-1 to TRBJ1-4; 7 bases match TRBD1. CDR1 and CDR2 from the germline V gene are SGHRS and YFSETQ. This CDR3 has 15 amino acids. The trim removed 7 bases at V and 5 bases at J, leaving 11 bases unmatched. The CDR3 region is CASSRTGTANEKLFF. As DNA, the CDR3 is TGCGCCAGCTCCCGAACCGGGACAGCAAATGAAAAACTGTTTTTT.

The chain has TRBV6-6 and TRBJ1-3; D is ambiguous. V lost 4 bases to trimming and J lost 6 bases, with 4 bases between them. CDR1 is MNHNY and CDR2 is SVGAGI in the germline V gene (reference sequence). The CDR3 consists of 11 residues. The CDR3 protein is CASSSQNTIYF. The CDR3 DNA reads as TGTGCCAGCAGTTCACAAAACACCATATATTTT.

The chain combines TRBV27 with TRBJ2-5; TRBD2 matches 7 bases. The tail of the sequence fits TRBJ2-7 better, so the J call may be wrong. The CDR3 sequence is 14 residues long. CDR1 MNHEY and CDR2 SMNVEV come from the germline V gene (reference sequence). For the CDR3, the DNA is TGTGCCAGCAGTTTAACTAGCGCGGCCACCGAGCAGTACTTC. Residues: CASSLTSAATEQYF.

This clone showed up just once. Other DNA sequences in the sample encode the same CDR3. This chain uses TRBV5-6 with TRBJ2-5, with 9 bases matching TRBD1. Germline CDR1 reads SGHDT; CDR2 reads YYEEEE. The ends lost 4 bases at V and 5 bases at J; junction bases unmatched: 12. This CDR3 has 16 amino acids. The CDR3 is CASSHLPDRGGETQYF. The CDR3 DNA is TGTGCCAGCAGCCACCTACCGGACAGGGGAGGCGAGACCCAGTACTTC.